This TCR beta chain was sequenced in a study of T cell repertoires in cytomegalovirus infection. Across the study: Selected CMV epitopes included recently identified HLA-C-restricted ones as well as well-studied HLA-B-restricted ones. Both CMV infection and a matching HLA type were indicated by public TCR beta signatures.

Germline loops: CDR1 SGHVS, CDR2 FQNEAQ. V lost 0 bases, J lost 3 bases, and 9 bases lay in between. This CDR3 is 14 amino acids long. TCRdb called the reads again in MiXCR, with one record for every CDR3 protein. The sample carries about 310,000 distinct CDR3 sequences, 25% recorded once. This clonotype was counted between two and nine times. Antigen specificity is unknown. Study results and caveats: In two of eight donors, the top clonotype was HLA-C-restricted CMV-specific. Cumulative public TCR beta family frequency identified carriers of CMV plus the relevant HLA.

Sample: cultured PBMCs, taken from culture after CMV antigen stimulation. The TCR comes from a human donor in good health (CMV status not recorded). Some clones in this sample may be carry-over from other donors' samples. The chain employs TRBV7-8 and TRBJ2-7, with unresolved D. CDR3 amino acids: CASSLAWQNYEQYV. The CDR3 nucleotides read TGTGCCAGCAGCTTAGCTTGGCAGAACTACGAGCAGTACGTC.